This T cell receptor (beta chain) was recovered during a study of cytomegalovirus exposure and HLA in healthy donors. Study conclusions and caveats: The HLA-A and HLA-B alleles of most subjects were reportedly predicted accurately from TCR beta sequences.

Concerning this clone: Its matching antigen is unknown.

PCR amplification relied on 60 Vbeta primers (plus 13 Jbeta primers). Sequenced by immunoSEQ multiplex PCR; TCRdb stores in-frame clones only, minus some. Of about 130,000 clones in the sample, 81% are singletons; the top ten hold around 0.7%. Sequenced sample: PBMCs. The source of this sequence is a man aged 18 to 29 in good health and CMV-seronegative.

The CDR3 nucleotides read TGTGCCAGCAGCGCGGGGAGCTCCTACAATGAGCAGTTCTTC. Translating gives CASSAGSSYNEQFF. V is TRBV9 and J is TRBJ2-1; a weak D match, TRBD2 (5 bases). Germline assignment: CDR1 SGDLS and CDR2 YYNGEE. V lost 3 bases and J lost 0, with 7 bases in between. CDR3 length: 14 residues.